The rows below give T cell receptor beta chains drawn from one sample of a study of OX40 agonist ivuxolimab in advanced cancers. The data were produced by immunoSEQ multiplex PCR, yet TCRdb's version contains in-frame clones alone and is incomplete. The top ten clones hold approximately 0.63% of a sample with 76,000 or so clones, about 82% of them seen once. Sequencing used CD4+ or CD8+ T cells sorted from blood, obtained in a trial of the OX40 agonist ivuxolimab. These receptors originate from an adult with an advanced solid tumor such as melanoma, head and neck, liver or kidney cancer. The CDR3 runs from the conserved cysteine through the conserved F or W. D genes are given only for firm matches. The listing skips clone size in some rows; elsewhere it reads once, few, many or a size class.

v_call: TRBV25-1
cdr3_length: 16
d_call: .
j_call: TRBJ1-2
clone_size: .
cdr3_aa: CASYPPRGEANYGYTF
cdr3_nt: TGTGCCAGCTACCCACCAAGGGGGGAGGCTAACTATGGCTACACCTTC

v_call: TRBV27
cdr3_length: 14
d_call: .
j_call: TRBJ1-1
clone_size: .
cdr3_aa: CASRPRTVNTEAFF
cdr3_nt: TGTGCCAGCAGACCCAGGACAGTGAACACTGAAGCTTTCTTT

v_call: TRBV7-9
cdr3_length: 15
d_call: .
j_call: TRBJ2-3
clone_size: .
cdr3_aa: CASSTTLASTDTQYF
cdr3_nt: TGTGCCAGCAGCACAACGCTAGCGAGCACAGATACGCAGTATTTT

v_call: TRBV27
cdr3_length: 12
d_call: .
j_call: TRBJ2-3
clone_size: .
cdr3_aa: CASRGDTDTQYF
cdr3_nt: TGTGCCAGCAGAGGCGATACAGATACGCAGTATTTT

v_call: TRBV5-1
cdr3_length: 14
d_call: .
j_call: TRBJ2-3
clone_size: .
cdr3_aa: CASSPRWAADTQYF
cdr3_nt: TGCGCCAGCAGCCCCCGGTGGGCCGCAGATACGCAGTATTTT

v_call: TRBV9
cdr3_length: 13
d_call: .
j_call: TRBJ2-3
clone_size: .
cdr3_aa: CASGGAGTDTQYF
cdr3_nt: TGTGCCAGCGGGGGGGCGGGAACAGATACGCAGTATTTT

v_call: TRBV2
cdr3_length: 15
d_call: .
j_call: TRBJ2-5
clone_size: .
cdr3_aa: CASSIASGRQETQYF
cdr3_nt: TGTGCCAGCAGTATTGCCTCGGGACGCCAAGAGACCCAGTACTTC

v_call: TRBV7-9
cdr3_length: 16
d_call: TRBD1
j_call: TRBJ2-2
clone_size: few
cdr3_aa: CASSLRDRGETGELFF
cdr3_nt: TGTGCCAGCAGCCTCCGGGACAGGGGGGAGACCGGGGAGCTGTTTTTT

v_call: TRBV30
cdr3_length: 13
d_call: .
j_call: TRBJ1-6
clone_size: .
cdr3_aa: CAWSTGNNSPLHF
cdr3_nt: TGTGCCTGGAGTACAGGCAATAATTCACCCCTCCACTTT

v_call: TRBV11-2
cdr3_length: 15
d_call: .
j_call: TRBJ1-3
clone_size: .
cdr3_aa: CASSFQGGSGDTIYF
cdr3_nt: TGTGCCAGCAGCTTCCAGGGTGGCTCTGGAGACACCATATATTTT

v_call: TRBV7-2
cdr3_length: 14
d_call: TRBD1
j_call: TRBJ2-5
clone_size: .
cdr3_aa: CASSPRTGEETQYF
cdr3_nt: TGTGCCAGCAGCCCGAGGACAGGGGAAGAGACCCAGTACTTC

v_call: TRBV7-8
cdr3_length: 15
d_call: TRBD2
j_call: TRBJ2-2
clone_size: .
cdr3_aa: CASSSSGANTGELFF
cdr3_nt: TGTGCCAGCAGTTCTAGCGGGGCGAACACCGGGGAGCTGTTTTTT

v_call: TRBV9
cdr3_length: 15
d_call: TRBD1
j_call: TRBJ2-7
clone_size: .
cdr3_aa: CASSVGTGKTYEQYF
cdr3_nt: TGTGCCAGCAGCGTTGGGACAGGCAAAACCTACGAGCAGTACTTC

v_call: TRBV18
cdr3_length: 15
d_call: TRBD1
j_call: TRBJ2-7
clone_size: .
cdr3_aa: CASSPPGQGESEQYF
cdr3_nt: TGTGCCAGCTCACCGCCGGGACAGGGGGAAAGCGAGCAGTACTTC

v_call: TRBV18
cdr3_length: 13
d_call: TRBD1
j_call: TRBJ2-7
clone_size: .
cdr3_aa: CASSPQGRDEQYF
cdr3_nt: TGTGCCAGCTCCCCACAGGGGCGCGACGAGCAGTACTTC

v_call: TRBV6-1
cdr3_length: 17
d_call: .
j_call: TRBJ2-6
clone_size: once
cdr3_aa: CASSEAGTRSGANVLTF
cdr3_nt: TGTGCCAGCAGTGAAGCAGGCACCCGCTCTGGGGCCAACGTCCTGACTTTC

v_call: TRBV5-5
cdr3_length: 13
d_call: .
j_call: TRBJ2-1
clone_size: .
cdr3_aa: CASSPGAHNEQFF
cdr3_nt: TGTGCCAGCAGCCCGGGGGCCCACAATGAGCAGTTCTTC

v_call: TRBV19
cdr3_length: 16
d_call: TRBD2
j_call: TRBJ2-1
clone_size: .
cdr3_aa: CASTTRRGAIGNEQFF
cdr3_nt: TGTGCCAGTACCACGCGGCGGGGGGCGATCGGAAATGAGCAGTTCTTC

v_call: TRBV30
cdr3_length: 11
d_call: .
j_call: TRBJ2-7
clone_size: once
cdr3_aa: CAWSVVYEQYF
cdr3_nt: TGTGCCTGGAGTGTCGTGTACGAGCAGTACTTC

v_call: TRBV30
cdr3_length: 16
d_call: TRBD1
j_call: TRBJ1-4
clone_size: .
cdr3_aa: CAWATRLGQGSEKLFF
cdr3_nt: TGTGCCTGGGCCACTCGCCTGGGACAGGGAAGTGAAAAACTGTTTTTT

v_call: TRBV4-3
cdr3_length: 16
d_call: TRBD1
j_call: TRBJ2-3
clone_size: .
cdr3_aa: CASSREERQGSDTQYF
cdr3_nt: TGCGCCAGCAGCCGCGAAGAGAGACAGGGGTCAGATACGCAGTATTTT